These 30 T cell receptor beta chains originate from one sample sequenced in a study of blood T cell repertoires in COVID-19. Produced via immunoSEQ multiplex PCR; TCRdb's table is partial and in-frame only. The sample has approximately 160,000 clones, roughly 80% seen once. The sample taken for sequencing was PBMCs or T cells enriched from blood (not recorded which). The receptors were sampled from a woman aged 50 to 60 who had recovered from COVID-19.

V gene TRBV10-3 combines with J gene TRBJ2-7; 8 bases fit TRBD2. There are 14 residues in the CDR3. V lost 6 bases, J lost 5 bases, and 9 bases stayed unmatched. From germline, CDR1 is ENHRY and CDR2 SYGVKD. The CDR3 DNA reads TGTGCCATCAGGGAGACCAGCGGGGGAAACGAGCAGTACTTC. As protein: CAIRETSGGNEQYF.

The chain links TRBV11-2 to TRBJ2-1; 14 bases match TRBD2. Germline CDR1 is SGHAT and CDR2 is FQNNGV. The ends lost 6 bases at V and 0 bases at J; junction bases unmatched: 7. The CDR3 spans 18 residues. CDR3 nucleotides: TGTGCCAGCAGGAGGACTAGCGGGGGGTCGAGCTCCTACAATGAGCAGTTCTTC. The encoded protein is CASRRTSGGSSSYNEQFF.

This chain joins TRBV21-1 and TRBJ2-1; the DNA was not compared with TRBD1, the D call given in the table. TRBV21-1 is labeled a pseudogene. The CDR3 contains 12 residues. CDR3 protein: CASSKAQGPQFF. Here the CDR3 DNA reads TGTGCCAGCAGCAAAGCGCAGGGGCCCCAGTTCTTC.

On this clone itself: Different DNA sequences within this sample yield the same CDR3. This chain links TRBV4-3 with TRBJ1-6, with D perhaps TRBD1 (6 bases). Per the germline V gene, CDR1 is LGHNA and CDR2 is YSLEER. Deletions cut 0 bases from V and 8 bases from J, with 14 bases between. The CDR3 extends over 16 amino acids. For the CDR3, the DNA is TGCGCCAGCAGCCAAGAACGGGGGGGCTCCTATTCACCCCTCCACTTT. Translated: CASSQERGGSYSPLHF.

The rearrangement uses TRBV19 and TRBJ1-3; the match to TRBD1 covers 7 bases. Germline V lookup: CDR1 LNHDA, CDR2 SQIVND (reference sequence). This CDR3 has 15 residues. V dropped 10 bases and J dropped 0; count of bases not matched to a gene: 9. The CDR3 loop reads CATRGASVSGNTIYF. CDR3 nucleotides: TGTGCCACCAGGGGGGCCTCTGTCTCTGGAAACACCATATATTTT.

The chain carries TRBV6-6 and TRBJ1-1; perhaps TRBD1 as D (5 bases). Between the trimmed V and J ends, which lost 6 bases and 1 base, there was a span of 18 bases. Germline assignment: CDR1 MNHNY and CDR2 SVGAGI (reference sequence). CDR3 length equals 16 residues. The CDR3 protein is CASRSPLGGENTEAFF. The CDR3 DNA reads TGTGCCAGCAGATCTCCCCTCGGGGGGGAGAACACTGAAGCTTTCTTT.

The gene calls are TRBV7-6 and TRBJ2-7, with D possibly matching TRBD2 (7 bases). V lost 1 base to trimming and J lost 2 bases, with 12 bases between them. The CDR3 consists of 15 residues. Germline V CDR1 and CDR2: SGHVS, FNYEAQ. The CDR3 loop reads CASSLGGGDPYEQYF. The CDR3 nucleotides are TGTGCCAGCAGCTTAGGGGGGGGCGACCCCTACGAGCAGTACTTC.

For the CDR3, the DNA is TGTGCCAGTAGTATAGTAACAGGCTCCTACAATGAGCAGTTCTTC. Protein product: CASSIVTGSYNEQFF. The chain uses TRBV19 and TRBJ2-1; the D gene is possibly TRBD1 (5 bases). V dropped 1 base and J dropped 0 bases, with 7 bases sitting between them. The CDR3 is 15 residues long. Germline CDR1 LNHDA, CDR2 SQIVND (reference sequence).

The rearrangement joins TRBV2 to TRBJ2-5; tentative D call: TRBD2 (6 bases). This CDR3 comprises 17 residues. The germline V gene encodes CDR1 SNHLY and CDR2 FYNNEI. V lost 6 bases and J lost 1, with 21 bases in between. The DNA of the CDR3 is TGTGCCAGCAGAGCGCCGCGAGCGGGCCCCCTCCAAGAGACCCAGTACTTC. Protein sequence: CASRAPRAGPLQETQYF.

The chain combines TRBV7-2 with TRBJ2-3; D unresolved. The CDR3 loop spans 13 amino acids. Trimming left V 4 bases short and J 1 base short, with 6 bases between. Germline CDR1 is SGHTA and CDR2 is FQGNSA. Here the CDR3 DNA reads TGTGCCAGCAGCTGGTCGGGCACAGATACGCAGTATTTT. Residues: CASSWSGTDTQYF.

J is TRBJ2-5 and V is TRBV6-1; TRBD1 matches at 8 bases. Germline V gives CDR1 MNHNS, CDR2 SASEGT. This CDR3 has 15 residues. With 2 bases clipped from V and 5 bases from J, the junction kept 7 bases outside the gene matches. The CDR3 DNA is TGTGCCAGCAGTGAAAAGGACAGGGCCTTCGAGACCCAGTACTTC. Protein product: CASSEKDRAFETQYF.

This clone was observed a few times. This chain uses TRBV28 with TRBJ2-7; 9 positions match TRBD1. The germline V gene has CDR1 MDHEN and CDR2 SYDVKM. Germline trimming cut 7 bases from V and 1 base from J; bases unmatched to any gene: 5. The CDR3 runs 14 residues. CDR3 in amino acids: CASIGDRVSYEQYF. CDR3 nucleotide sequence: TGTGCCAGCATTGGGGACAGGGTATCCTACGAGCAGTACTTC.

In its sample, this clone was seen a few times. This chain joins TRBV20-1 and TRBJ1-1; D possibly corresponds to TRBD1 (5 bases). The CDR3 covers 10 residues. Germline V gene lookup returns CDR1 DFQATT and CDR2 SNEGSKA (reference sequence). Trimming removed 6 bases at V and 7 bases at J, with 9 bases between. CDR3 nucleotide sequence: TGCAGTGCAGGGGATGGTGAAGCTTTCTTT. It encodes CSAGDGEAFF.

The rearrangement joins TRBV6-6 to TRBJ1-4, with D possibly matching TRBD1 (6 bases). Germline-derived CDR1 and CDR2 are MNHNY and SVGAGI (reference sequence). V was clipped by 0 bases and J by 4 bases, with 9 bases between them. This CDR3 has 15 residues. CDR3: CASSYSRTDNEKLFF. The CDR3 DNA reads as TGTGCCAGCAGTTACTCGAGGACAGATAATGAAAAACTGTTTTTT.

V is TRBV2 and J is TRBJ1-1; D is perhaps TRBD1 (5 bases). Germline CDR1 SNHLY, CDR2 FYNNEI. This CDR3 spans 14 amino acids. The V end was cut by 1 base, the J end by 5 bases, with 11 bases between. The CDR3 DNA is TGTGCCAGCAGTGAAGGCCAGGGTTGGACTGAAGCTTTCTTT. This translates into CASSEGQGWTEAFF.

This clone appeared once. This sequence joins TRBV3-1 (or the pseudogene TRBV3-2) and TRBJ1-6; D remains unclear. This CDR3 comprises 13 residues. V dropped 3 bases and J dropped 9 bases, with 9 bases sitting between them. The germline V gene encodes CDR1 LGHDT and CDR2 YNNKEL (reference sequence). The CDR3 region is CASSQSGSSPLHF. The CDR3 region has the DNA TGTGCCAGCAGCCAGTCGGGGAGTTCACCCCTCCACTTT.

This sequence joins TRBV10-2 and TRBJ1-1; the D gene is possibly TRBD1 (5 bases). Germline V gene data show CDR1 as WSHSY and CDR2 as SAAADI. The CDR3 contains 13 residues. V was shortened by 2 bases and J by 2 bases, with 6 bases between the two germline ends. The CDR3 DNA reads as TGCGCCAGCAGTGAGGGGGCTAACACTGAAGCTTTCTTT. Amino acid sequence: CASSEGANTEAFF.

The chain employs TRBV7-3 and TRBJ2-3, with D possibly being TRBD2 (7 bases). The CDR3 totals 14 residues. V was trimmed by 2 bases and J by 6 bases, leaving 12 bases between them. Germline lookup yields CDR1 SGHTA and CDR2 FQGTGA. Here the CDR3 DNA reads TGTGCCAGCAGCTTAGTAGGGGGAGGGGATACGCAGTATTTT. This encodes CASSLVGGGDTQYF.

With regard to this clone: Additional DNA sequences in this sample encode the identical CDR3. The gene calls are TRBV7-2 and TRBJ2-2; 9 bases map to TRBD1. Germline assignment: CDR1 SGHTA and CDR2 FQGNSA. The V gene end was trimmed by 5 bases and the J gene end by 5 bases; junction bases not matched to a gene: 6. The CDR3 covers 15 residues. CDR3 DNA: TGTGCCAGCAGCCTGGACAGGGGTAGTACCGGGGAGCTGTTTTTT. This translates into CASSLDRGSTGELFF. The complete variable domain, with remaining parts taken from reference TRBV7-2 and TRBJ2-2, reads GAGVSQSPSNKVTEKGKDVELRCDPISGHTALYWYRQSLGQGLEFLIYFQGNSAPDKSGLPSDRFSAERTGGSVSTLTIQRTQQEDSAVYLCASSLDRGSTGELFFGEGSRLTVL.

This clone came up once. One end of the junction fails to match germline, which may point to a read error. The rearrangement links TRBV27 to TRBJ2-5; TRBD2 matches at 8 bases. CDR1 is MNHEY and CDR2 is SMNVEV in the germline V gene (reference sequence). This CDR3 contains 16 residues. CDR3: CASSLSYGLAGETQYF. The CDR3 DNA sequence: TGTGCCAGCAGTCTATCCTACGGACTAGCCGGAGAGACCCAGTACTTC.

This clone was seen only once. V gene TRBV21-1 combines with J gene TRBJ2-7; no DNA check was done on the table's D call, TRBD2. TRBV21-1 is shown as a pseudogene. CDR3 size: 15 residues. In DNA, the CDR3 is TGTGCCAGGTTAAAGCGGGCTTCCGGCACCTACGAGCAGTACTTC. The encoded protein is CARLKRASGTYEQYF.

This clone was counted between two and nine times. CDR3 sequence (DNA): TGTGCCAGTAGTCCGCGGCAGGGTAGATACGAGCAGTACTTC. Protein product: CASSPRQGRYEQYF. The rearrangement links TRBV19 to TRBJ2-7, with D possibly being TRBD1 (5 bases). CDR1 LNHDA and CDR2 SQIVND come from the germline V gene (reference sequence). V lost 5 bases, J lost 4 bases, and 15 bases lay in between. This CDR3 region has 14 residues.

The chain employs TRBV19 and TRBJ2-3; 8 bases match TRBD1. The CDR3 consists of 14 residues. Germline-derived CDR1 and CDR2 are LNHDA and SQIVND (reference sequence). V was pared by 9 bases and J by 2 bases, with 7 bases of the junction left unmatched. The CDR3 sequence is CASFDRGNTDTQYF. Written as DNA, the CDR3 is TGTGCCAGCTTCGACAGGGGAAACACAGATACGCAGTATTTT.

The V call is TRBV9, the J call TRBJ1-6, with D unclear. The CDR3 length is 13 residues. V dropped 3 bases and J dropped 11 bases, with 12 bases sitting between them. CDR1 is SGDLS and CDR2 is YYNGEE in the germline V gene. The CDR3 coding sequence is TGTGCCAGCAGCGCTCTTCCAACAGCACCCCTCCACTTT. Translated, it gives CASSALPTAPLHF.

The chain is built from TRBV14 and TRBJ2-5; the match to TRBD2 covers 10 bases. V shed 1 base and J 13 bases; nucleotides not matched to a gene: 6. Germline CDR1 is SGHDN and CDR2 is FVKESK. This CDR3 has 13 amino acids. The CDR3 region has the DNA TGTGCCAGCAGCCAAGGGCTAGCGGGGGAGAGGTACTTC. Translating it yields CASSQGLAGERYF.

The genes are TRBV5-1 and TRBJ1-4, with a weak D call TRBD1 (5 bases). CDR1 is SGHRS and CDR2 is YFSETQ in the germline V gene. CDR3 length: 15 residues. V dropped 0 bases and J dropped 1 base, with 7 bases sitting between them. CDR3 sequence (DNA): TGCGCCAGCAGCTTGGAAGGGGAAACTAATGAAAAACTGTTTTTT. Amino acid sequence: CASSLEGETNEKLFF.

This chain links TRBV28 with TRBJ2-5; a weak D match, TRBD2 (5 bases). Germline CDR1 is MDHEN and CDR2 is SYDVKM. The V gene lost 5 bases and the J gene lost 5 bases, with 21 bases spanning the gap. CDR3 size: 16 residues. In DNA, the CDR3 is TGTGCCAGCAGTCCCCCCCCCGGCAGCGGCGGTGAGACCCAGTACTTC. Amino acids: CASSPPPGSGGETQYF.

This chain uses TRBV9 with TRBJ2-3; maybe TRBD1 (6 bases). The CDR3 covers 14 residues. V lost 7 bases and J lost 3, with 15 bases in between. Germline V CDR1 and CDR2: SGDLS, YYNGEE. The CDR3 DNA sequence: TGTGCCAGCCAGAAAGAAACAGGGACAGATACGCAGTATTTT. Residues: CASQKETGTDTQYF.

The chain employs TRBV6-5 and TRBJ2-7, with TRBD2 matching over 9 bases. The V gene's germline CDR1 is MNHEY and CDR2 SVGAGI. V dropped 5 bases and J dropped 0; count of bases not matched to a gene: 5. CDR3 length: 15 residues. In nucleotides, the CDR3 is TGTGCCAGCAGTCCCGATAGCGGGAGCTCCTACGAGCAGTACTTC. Its translation: CASSPDSGSSYEQYF.

The CDR3 protein is CASSLGDSPYEQYF. The DNA of the CDR3 is TGTGCCAGCAGCTTAGGGGACAGCCCCTACGAGCAGTACTTC. This chain uses TRBV7-2 with TRBJ2-7; 7 nucleotides match TRBD1. In germline, CDR1 is SGHTA, CDR2 FQGNSA. This CDR3 has 14 residues. The ends lost 1 base at V and 2 bases at J; junction bases unmatched: 2.